These 16 T cell receptor beta chains were sequenced from one sample in a study of technical replicates of blood from a handful of donors. Here immunoSEQ multiplex PCR was the method, and the copy in TCRdb shows in-frame clones only, minus some. This sample has approximately 12,000 clones, with more than 85% found just once. Sequencing was performed on PBMCs. All receptors come from a human donor in good health.

This chain connects TRBV6-1 to TRBJ2-3, with D maybe TRBD1 (5 bases). In germline, CDR1 is MNHNS, CDR2 SASEGT. This CDR3 has 15 residues. V lost 7 bases, J lost 3 bases, and 17 bases lay in between. CDR3 DNA: TGTGCCAGCAATCCAAGGGGTATTGGGACAGATACGCAGTATTTT. Translating it yields CASNPRGIGTDTQYF.

This clone was picked up one time. The J gene is TRBJ1-2, the V gene TRBV6-5, with D uncertain. V lost 6 bases and J 7 bases, leaving 9 bases between the germline ends. The CDR3 has 11 residues. The germline V gene has CDR1 MNHEY and CDR2 SVGAGI. CDR3 sequence reads: CASREAGGYTF. In nucleotides, the CDR3 is TGTGCCAGCAGGGAAGCGGGTGGCTACACCTTC.

The chain uses TRBV19 and TRBJ1-1; 9 nucleotides match TRBD1. This CDR3 contains 16 residues. The germline CDR1 and CDR2 sequences are LNHDA and SQIVND (reference sequence). Losses at the gene ends were 5 bases for V and 5 bases for J; bases not matched to a gene: 12. CDR3 DNA sequence: TGTGCCAGTAGTTCGCTACAGGGGGCGCGCCGTACTGAAGCTTTCTTT. This sequence encodes CASSSLQGARRTEAFF.

This chain joins TRBV28 and TRBJ2-7, with 8 bases matching TRBD2. Germline assignment: CDR1 MDHEN and CDR2 SYDVKM. J gave up 2 bases and V 2 bases, and 5 bases lay outside the gene matches. CDR3 length: 15 residues. CDR3: CASSLGGGRTYEQYF. In nucleotides, the CDR3 is TGTGCCAGCAGTTTAGGTGGCGGGAGGACCTACGAGCAGTACTTC. Together with reference TRBV28 and TRBJ2-7, the CDR3 gives the full variable domain: DVKVTQSSRYLVKRTGEKVFLECVQDMDHENMFWYRQDPGLGLRLIYFSYDVKMKEKGDIPEGYSVSREKKERFSLILESASTNQTSMYLCASSLGGGRTYEQYFGPGTRLTVT.

The chain uses TRBV28 and TRBJ2-1, with a weak D call TRBD1 (5 bases). This CDR3 spans 14 amino acids. The V end lost 6 bases, the J end lost 0 bases, and 9 bases lay between the germline ends. Germline CDR1 reads MDHEN; CDR2 reads SYDVKM. CDR3 bases: TGTGCCAGCAGAGGGGCGGCCTCCTACAATGAGCAGTTCTTC. Translation: CASRGAASYNEQFF. Full variable domain (outside the CDR3, taken from reference TRBV28 and TRBJ2-1): DVKVTQSSRYLVKRTGEKVFLECVQDMDHENMFWYRQDPGLGLRLIYFSYDVKMKEKGDIPEGYSVSREKKERFSLILESASTNQTSMYLCASRGAASYNEQFFGPGTRLTVL.

The chain recombines TRBV6-5 with TRBJ1-2; tentative D call: TRBD1 (6 bases). The germline gives CDR1 MNHEY, CDR2 SVGAGI. V lost 6 bases, J lost 4 bases, and 15 bases lay in between. The CDR3 is made up of 14 amino acids. CDR3 residues: CASRLGAGVYGYTF. Here the CDR3 DNA reads TGTGCCAGCAGATTAGGGGCAGGGGTCTATGGCTACACCTTC.

V is TRBV5-1 and J is TRBJ2-3; D is unclear. Trimming cost V 4 bases and J 2 bases, with 14 bases left between them. Germline CDR1 is SGHRS and CDR2 is YFSETQ. The CDR3 loop spans 15 amino acids. Here the CDR3 DNA reads TGCGCCAGCAGCACTGCGACAACCCCCACAGATACGCAGTATTTT. Translation gives CASSTATTPTDTQYF.

This clone was recorded once. This chain uses TRBV5-5 with TRBJ2-3; D not certain. Trimming stripped 0 bases from V and 4 bases from J, with 3 bases between. The germline CDR1 and CDR2 sequences are SGHKS and YYEKEE (reference sequence). The CDR3 consists of 12 residues. The CDR3, as DNA: TGTGCCAGCAGCTTGGACTCAGATACGCAGTATTTT. Its protein is CASSLDSDTQYF.

This chain joins TRBV6-4 and TRBJ1-3; TRBD1 might be the D (5 bases). This CDR3 comprises 15 residues. V lost 6 bases and J lost 0, with 12 bases in between. Per the germline V gene, CDR1 is MRHNA and CDR2 is SNTAGT. Here the CDR3 reads CASSRQPFSGNTIYF. The CDR3 bases are TGTGCCAGCAGCCGACAGCCTTTCTCTGGAAACACCATATATTTT.

The rearrangement uses TRBV7-9 and TRBJ1-2, with D possibly TRBD1 on 6 matching bases. V was cut by 1 base and J by 4 bases, with 7 bases left in between. Germline values: CDR1 SEHNR, CDR2 FQNEAQ (reference sequence). This CDR3 spans 13 amino acids. The CDR3 loop reads CASSLVTGYGYTF. For the CDR3, the DNA is TGTGCCAGCAGCTTAGTGACAGGCTATGGCTACACCTTC.

The chain links TRBV10-2 to TRBJ2-7, with 11 nucleotides matching TRBD2. V lost 6 bases, J lost 5 bases, and 6 bases stayed unmatched. The germline V gene encodes CDR1 WSHSY and CDR2 SAAADI. CDR3 size: 14 residues. CDR3 sequence (DNA): TGCGCCAGCAGCCGACTAGCGGGATCCCACGAGCAGTACTTC. Amino acids: CASSRLAGSHEQYF.

V usage is TRBV6-6 and J usage is TRBJ1-1; D unresolved. This CDR3 is built from 11 residues. V shed 6 bases and J shed 4 bases, with 6 bases lying between them. The V gene's germline CDR1 is MNHNY and CDR2 SVGAGI (reference sequence). The CDR3 sequence: CASSTTTEAFF. As DNA, the CDR3 is TGTGCCAGCAGCACAACCACTGAAGCTTTCTTT.

This clone has only one observation. The rearrangement uses TRBV30 and TRBJ2-4, with a possible D match to TRBD2 (5 bases). The V end was cut by 0 bases, the J end by 8 bases, with 5 bases between. The CDR3 is 11 amino acids. The germline V gene encodes CDR1 GTSNPN and CDR2 SVGIG (reference sequence). The chain's CDR3 is CAWSVGDIQYF. CDR3 coding DNA: TGTGCCTGGAGTGTGGGAGACATTCAGTACTTC.

The CDR3 region is CASSPGLAGGDTDTQYF. The CDR3 DNA reads as TGCGCCAGCAGCCCTGGACTAGCGGGAGGAGATACAGATACGCAGTATTTT. The chain carries TRBV5-1 and TRBJ2-3; 14 nucleotides align to TRBD2. Germline V gene data show CDR1 as SGHRS and CDR2 as YFSETQ. This CDR3 comprises 17 residues. V shed 4 bases and J 3 bases; nucleotides not matched to a gene: 7.

The V and J genes are TRBV13 and TRBJ1-1; possible D gene TRBD1, 5 bases. V lost 5 bases to trimming and J lost 1 base, with 14 bases between them. Germline loops: CDR1 PRHDT, CDR2 FYEKMQ (reference sequence). The CDR3 length is 15 residues. In nucleotides, the CDR3 is TGTGCCAGCAGCCTCGGGTCAGGGCAGAACACTGAAGCTTTCTTT. Translating it yields CASSLGSGQNTEAFF.

The rearrangement uses TRBV2 and TRBJ1-5; TRBD1 agrees at 8 bases. The junction had 5 bases not matched to a gene; V was cut back by 6 bases and J by 1 base. The CDR3 loop spans 15 amino acids. The germline CDR1 and CDR2 sequences are SNHLY and FYNNEI. The CDR3 reads CASRDRDLSNQPQHF. The CDR3 nucleotides read TGTGCCAGCAGGGACAGGGACCTGAGCAATCAGCCCCAGCATTTT.